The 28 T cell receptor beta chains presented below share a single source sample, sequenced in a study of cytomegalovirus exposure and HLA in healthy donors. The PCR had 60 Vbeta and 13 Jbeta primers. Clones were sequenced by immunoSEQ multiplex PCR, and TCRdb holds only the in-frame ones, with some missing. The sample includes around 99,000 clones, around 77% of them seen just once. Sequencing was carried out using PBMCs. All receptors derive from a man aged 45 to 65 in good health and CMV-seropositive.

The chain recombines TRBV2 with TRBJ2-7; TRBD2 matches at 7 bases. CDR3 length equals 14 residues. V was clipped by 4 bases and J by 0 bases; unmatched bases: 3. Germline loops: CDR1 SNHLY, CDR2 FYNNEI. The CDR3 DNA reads TGTGCCAGCAGTGTACGGGGGGACTCCTACGAGCAGTACTTC. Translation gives CASSVRGDSYEQYF.

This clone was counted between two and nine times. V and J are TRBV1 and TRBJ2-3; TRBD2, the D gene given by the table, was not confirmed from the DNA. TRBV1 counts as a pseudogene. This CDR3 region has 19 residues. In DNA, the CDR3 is TGCACCAGCAGCCAAGATCCCGGGCCGTCAGCGGGGATCCCAGATACGCAGTATTTT. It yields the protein CTSSQDPGPSAGIPDTQYF.

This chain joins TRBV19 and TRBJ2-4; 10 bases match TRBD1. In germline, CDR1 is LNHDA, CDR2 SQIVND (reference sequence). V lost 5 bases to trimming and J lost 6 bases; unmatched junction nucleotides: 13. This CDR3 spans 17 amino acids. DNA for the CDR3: TGTGCCAGTAGTCCGCCCCGGGACAGGGGACGTGGAAACATTCAGTACTTC. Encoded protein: CASSPPRDRGRGNIQYF. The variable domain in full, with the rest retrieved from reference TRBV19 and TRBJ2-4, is DGGITQSPKYLFRKEGQNVTLSCEQNLNHDAMYWYRQDPGQGLRLIYYSQIVNDFQKGDIAEGYSVSREKKESFPLTVTSAQKNPTAFYLCASSPPRDRGRGNIQYFGAGTRLSVL.

The CDR3 nucleotides read TGTGCCAGCAGCTACTCCGAGTTTCATGGCTACACCTTC. It encodes CASSYSEFHGYTF. The genes are TRBV7-2 and TRBJ1-2, with D hard to call. The CDR3 loop spans 13 amino acids. V was clipped by 4 bases and J by 6 bases, with 12 bases between them. Looked up from germline, CDR1 is SGHTA and CDR2 is FQGNSA.

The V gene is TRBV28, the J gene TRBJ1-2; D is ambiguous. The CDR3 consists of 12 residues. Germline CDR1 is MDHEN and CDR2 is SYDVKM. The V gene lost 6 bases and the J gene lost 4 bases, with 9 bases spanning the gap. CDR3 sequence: CASRTGSYGYTF. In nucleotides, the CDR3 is TGTGCCAGCAGAACGGGGAGCTATGGCTACACCTTC.

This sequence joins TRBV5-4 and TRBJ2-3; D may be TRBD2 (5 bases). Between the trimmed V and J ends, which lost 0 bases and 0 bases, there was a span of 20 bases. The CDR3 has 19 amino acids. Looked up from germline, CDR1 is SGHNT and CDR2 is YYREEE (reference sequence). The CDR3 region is CASSLAWLRTPDSTDTQYF. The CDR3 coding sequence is TGTGCCAGCAGCTTGGCGTGGCTAAGGACTCCCGATAGCACAGATACGCAGTATTTT.

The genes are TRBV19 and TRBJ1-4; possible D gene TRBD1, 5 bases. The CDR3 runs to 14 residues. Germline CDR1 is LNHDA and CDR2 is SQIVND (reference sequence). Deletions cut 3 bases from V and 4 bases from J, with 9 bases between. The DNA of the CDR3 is TGTGCCAGTAGTATTGGTCAGGGTAATGAAAAACTGTTTTTT. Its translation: CASSIGQGNEKLFF.

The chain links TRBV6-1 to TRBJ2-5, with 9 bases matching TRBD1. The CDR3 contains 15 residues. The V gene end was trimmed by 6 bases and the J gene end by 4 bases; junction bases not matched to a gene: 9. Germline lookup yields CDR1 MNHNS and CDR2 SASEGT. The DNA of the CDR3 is TGTGCCAGCAGGGATGGAACAGGGGGCGGAGAGACCCAGTACTTC. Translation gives CASRDGTGGGETQYF.

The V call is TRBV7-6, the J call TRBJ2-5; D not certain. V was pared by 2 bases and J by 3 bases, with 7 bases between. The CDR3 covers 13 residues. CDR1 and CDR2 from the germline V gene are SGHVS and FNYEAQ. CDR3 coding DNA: TGTGCCAGCAGCTTACTCGCAGAAGAGACCCAGTACTTC. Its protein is CASSLLAEETQYF.

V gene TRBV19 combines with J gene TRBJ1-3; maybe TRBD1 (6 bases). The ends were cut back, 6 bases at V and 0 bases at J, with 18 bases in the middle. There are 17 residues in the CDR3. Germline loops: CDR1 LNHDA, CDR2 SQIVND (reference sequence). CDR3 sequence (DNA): TGTGCCAGTAGGTCCTTTGGACAGCAAGTCTCTGGAAACACCATATATTTT. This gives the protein CASRSFGQQVSGNTIYF. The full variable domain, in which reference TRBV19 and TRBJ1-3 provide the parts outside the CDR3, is DGGITQSPKYLFRKEGQNVTLSCEQNLNHDAMYWYRQDPGQGLRLIYYSQIVNDFQKGDIAEGYSVSREKKESFPLTVTSAQKNPTAFYLCASRSFGQQVSGNTIYFGEGSWLTVV.

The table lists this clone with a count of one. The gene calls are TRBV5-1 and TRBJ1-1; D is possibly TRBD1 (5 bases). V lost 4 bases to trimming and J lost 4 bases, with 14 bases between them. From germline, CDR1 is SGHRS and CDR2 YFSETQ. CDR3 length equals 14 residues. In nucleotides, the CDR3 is TGCGCCAGCAGCCAACAGGAGTGGGGCACTGAAGCTTTCTTT. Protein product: CASSQQEWGTEAFF. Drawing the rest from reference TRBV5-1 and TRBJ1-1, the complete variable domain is KAGVTQTPRYLIKTRGQQVTLSCSPISGHRSVSWYQQTPGQGLQFLFEYFSETQRNKGNFPGRFSGRQFSNSRSEMNVSTLELGDSALYLCASSQQEWGTEAFFGQGTRLTVV.

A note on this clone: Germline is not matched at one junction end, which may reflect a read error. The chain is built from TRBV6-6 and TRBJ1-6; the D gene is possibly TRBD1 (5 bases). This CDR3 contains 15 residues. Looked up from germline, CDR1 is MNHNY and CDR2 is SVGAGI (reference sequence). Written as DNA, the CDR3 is TGTGCCAGCAGTTACTCGTCCCCAGGGAATTCACCCCTCAACTTT. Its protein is CASSYSSPGNSPLNF.

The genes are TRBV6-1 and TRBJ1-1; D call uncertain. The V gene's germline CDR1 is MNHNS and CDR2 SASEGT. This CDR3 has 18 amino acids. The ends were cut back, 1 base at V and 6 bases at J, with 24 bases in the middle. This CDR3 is CASSEGVVRGPGKAEAFF. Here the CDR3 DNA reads TGTGCCAGCAGTGAAGGAGTCGTTAGAGGCCCGGGAAAGGCTGAAGCTTTCTTT.

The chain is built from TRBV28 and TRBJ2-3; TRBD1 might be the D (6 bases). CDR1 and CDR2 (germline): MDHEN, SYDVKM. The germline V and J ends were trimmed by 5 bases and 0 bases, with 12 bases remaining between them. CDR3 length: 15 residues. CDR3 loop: CASSGRTASTDTQYF. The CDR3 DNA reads TGTGCCAGCAGTGGGCGGACAGCTAGCACAGATACGCAGTATTTT.

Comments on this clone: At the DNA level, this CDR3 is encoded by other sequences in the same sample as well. The CDR3, as DNA: TGCGCCAGCAGCTTGGCCTCTGGCACAGATACGCAGTATTTT. It is translated as CASSLASGTDTQYF. The rearrangement links TRBV5-1 to TRBJ2-3; D gene uncertain. Trimming left V 0 bases short and J 1 base short, with 6 bases between. CDR3 length equals 14 residues. Germline loops: CDR1 SGHRS, CDR2 YFSETQ.

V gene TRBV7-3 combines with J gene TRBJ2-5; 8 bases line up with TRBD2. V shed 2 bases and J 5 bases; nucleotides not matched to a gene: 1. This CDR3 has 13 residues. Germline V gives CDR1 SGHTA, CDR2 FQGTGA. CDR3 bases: TGTGCCAGCAGCTTACCGGGAGGGGAGACCCAGTACTTC. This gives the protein CASSLPGGETQYF.

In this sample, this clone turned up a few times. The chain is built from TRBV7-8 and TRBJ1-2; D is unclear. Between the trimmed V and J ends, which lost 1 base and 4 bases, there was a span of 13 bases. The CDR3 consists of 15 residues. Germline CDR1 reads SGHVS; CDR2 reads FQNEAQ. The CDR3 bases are TGTGCCAGCAGCTTAGAGGCCGGCACTAGCTATGGCTACACCTTC. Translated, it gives CASSLEAGTSYGYTF.

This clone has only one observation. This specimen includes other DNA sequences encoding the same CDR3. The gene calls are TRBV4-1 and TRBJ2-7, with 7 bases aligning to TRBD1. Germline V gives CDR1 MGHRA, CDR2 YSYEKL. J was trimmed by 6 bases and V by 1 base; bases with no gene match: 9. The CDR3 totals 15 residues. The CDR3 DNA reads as TGCGCCAGCAGCCAAGGGGACAGAGGTGTTAGCGAGCAGTACTTC. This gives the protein CASSQGDRGVSEQYF.

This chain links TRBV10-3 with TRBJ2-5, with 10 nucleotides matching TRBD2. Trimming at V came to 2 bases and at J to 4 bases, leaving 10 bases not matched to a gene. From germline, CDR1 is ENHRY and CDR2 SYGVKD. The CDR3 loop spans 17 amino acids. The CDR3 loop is CAISERTSGGAGETQYF. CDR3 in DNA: TGTGCCATCAGTGAGAGAACCAGCGGGGGGGCCGGAGAGACCCAGTACTTC.

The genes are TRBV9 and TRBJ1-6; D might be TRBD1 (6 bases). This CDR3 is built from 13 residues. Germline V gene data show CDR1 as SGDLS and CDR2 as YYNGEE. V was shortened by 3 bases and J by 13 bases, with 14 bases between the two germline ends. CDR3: CASSALSQGPLHF. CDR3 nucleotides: TGTGCCAGCAGCGCATTAAGCCAGGGGCCCCTCCACTTT.

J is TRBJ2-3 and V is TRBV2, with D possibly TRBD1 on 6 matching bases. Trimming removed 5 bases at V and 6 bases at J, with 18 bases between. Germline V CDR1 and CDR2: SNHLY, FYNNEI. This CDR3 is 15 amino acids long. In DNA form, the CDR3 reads TGTGCCAGCAGTCACCGGGACACAACCCCTGATACGCAGTATTTT. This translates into CASSHRDTTPDTQYF.

DNA of the CDR3: TGTGCCAGCAGCTTAGAGCCGGGGGGAGCTAACTATGGCTACACCTTC. This gives the protein CASSLEPGGANYGYTF. The chain couples TRBV7-8 to TRBJ1-2; a possible D gene is TRBD1 (5 bases). V shed 1 base and J shed 0 bases, with 12 bases lying between them. CDR3 size: 16 residues. The germline V gene encodes CDR1 SGHVS and CDR2 FQNEAQ.

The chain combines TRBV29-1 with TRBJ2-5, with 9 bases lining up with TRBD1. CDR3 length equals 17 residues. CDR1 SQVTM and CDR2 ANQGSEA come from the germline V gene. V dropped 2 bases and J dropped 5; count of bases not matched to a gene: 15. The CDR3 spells CSVESGSGTGFGETQYF. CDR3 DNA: TGCAGCGTTGAAAGTGGTTCCGGGACAGGGTTCGGGGAGACCCAGTACTTC.

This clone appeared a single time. This CDR3 is CSVVLRDRGYEQYF. CDR3 DNA: TGCAGCGTTGTTCTCCGGGACAGGGGATACGAGCAGTACTTC. This sequence joins TRBV29-1 and TRBJ2-7; 10 bases align to TRBD1. From germline, CDR1 is SQVTM and CDR2 ANQGSEA. V lost 4 bases, J lost 4 bases, and 7 bases stayed unmatched. CDR3 size: 14 residues.

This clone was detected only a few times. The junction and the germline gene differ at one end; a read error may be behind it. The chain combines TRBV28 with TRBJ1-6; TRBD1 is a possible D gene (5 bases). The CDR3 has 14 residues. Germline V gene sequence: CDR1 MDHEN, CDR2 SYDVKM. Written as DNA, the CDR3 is TGTGCCAGCGAGTGGGGCACCTATAATTCACCCCTCAACTTT. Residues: CASEWGTYNSPLNF.

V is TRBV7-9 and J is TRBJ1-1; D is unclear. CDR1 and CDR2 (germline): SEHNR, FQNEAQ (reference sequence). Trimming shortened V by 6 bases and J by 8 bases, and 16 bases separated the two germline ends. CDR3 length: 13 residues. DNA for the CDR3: TGTGCCAGCAGTTTTGGACTGGAAAGCGAAGCTTTCTTT. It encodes CASSFGLESEAFF.

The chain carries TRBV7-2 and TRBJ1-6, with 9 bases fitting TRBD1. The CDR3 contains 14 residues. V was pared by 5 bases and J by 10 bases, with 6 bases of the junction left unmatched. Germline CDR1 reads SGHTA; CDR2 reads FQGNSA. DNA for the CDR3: TGTGCCAGCAGCCCCACAGGGGGCGGCTCACCCCTCCACTTT. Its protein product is CASSPTGGGSPLHF. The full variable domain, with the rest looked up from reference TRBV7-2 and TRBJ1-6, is GAGVSQSPSNKVTEKGKDVELRCDPISGHTALYWYRQSLGQGLEFLIYFQGNSAPDKSGLPSDRFSAERTGGSVSTLTIQRTQQEDSAVYLCASSPTGGGSPLHFGNGTRLTVT.

In DNA, the CDR3 is TGTGCCAGCAGCTTAGATCTGTCCGGCGTGGGCGGCTACACCTTC. Protein product: CASSLDLSGVGGYTF. The chain couples TRBV7-2 to TRBJ1-2, with D uncertain. With 1 base removed from V and 8 bases from J, the gap between germline ends came to 17 bases. This CDR3 spans 15 amino acids. CDR1 and CDR2 from the germline V gene are SGHTA and FQGNSA.